This TCR beta chain is drawn from a study of blood T cell repertoires in COVID-19. The germline V and J ends were trimmed by 7 bases and 3 bases, with 18 bases remaining between them. Germline CDR1 is KGHSH and CDR2 is LQKENI. The CDR3 extends over 15 amino acids. The table came from immunoSEQ multiplex PCR; TCRdb's copy has only in-frame clones and leaves some out. Among over 110,000 clones, 81% were seen once, and the ten largest hold about 7.5%. V is TRBV18 and J is TRBJ1-2, with D maybe TRBD1 (6 bases). The source material was peripheral blood. This TCR came from a human donor in a cohort sampled during active COVID-19. As DNA, the CDR3 is TGTGCCAGCTTCGACGACAGGAAGGCGGACTATGGCTACACCTTC. Its protein product is CASFDDRKADYGYTF. The whole variable domain, remainder taken from reference TRBV18 and TRBJ1-2, is NAGVMQNPRHLVRRRGQEARLRCSPMKGHSHVYWYRQLPEEGLKFMVYLQKENIIDESGMPKERFSAEFPKEGPSILRIQQVVRGDSAAYFCASFDDRKADYGYTFGSGTRLTVV.